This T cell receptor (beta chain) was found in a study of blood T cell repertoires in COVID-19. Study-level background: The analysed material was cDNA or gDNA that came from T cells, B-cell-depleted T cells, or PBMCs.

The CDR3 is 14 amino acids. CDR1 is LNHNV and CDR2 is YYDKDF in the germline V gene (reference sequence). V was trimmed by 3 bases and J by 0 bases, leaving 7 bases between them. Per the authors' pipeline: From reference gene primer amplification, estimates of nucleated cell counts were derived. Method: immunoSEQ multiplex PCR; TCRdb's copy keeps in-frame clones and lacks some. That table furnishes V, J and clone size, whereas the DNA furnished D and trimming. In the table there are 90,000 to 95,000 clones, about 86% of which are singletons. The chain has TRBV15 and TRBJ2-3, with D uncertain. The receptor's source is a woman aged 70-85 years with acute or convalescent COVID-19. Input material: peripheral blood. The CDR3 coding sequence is TGTGCCACCAGCAGGGGCCCAAGCACAGATACGCAGTATTTT. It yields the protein CATSRGPSTDTQYF.